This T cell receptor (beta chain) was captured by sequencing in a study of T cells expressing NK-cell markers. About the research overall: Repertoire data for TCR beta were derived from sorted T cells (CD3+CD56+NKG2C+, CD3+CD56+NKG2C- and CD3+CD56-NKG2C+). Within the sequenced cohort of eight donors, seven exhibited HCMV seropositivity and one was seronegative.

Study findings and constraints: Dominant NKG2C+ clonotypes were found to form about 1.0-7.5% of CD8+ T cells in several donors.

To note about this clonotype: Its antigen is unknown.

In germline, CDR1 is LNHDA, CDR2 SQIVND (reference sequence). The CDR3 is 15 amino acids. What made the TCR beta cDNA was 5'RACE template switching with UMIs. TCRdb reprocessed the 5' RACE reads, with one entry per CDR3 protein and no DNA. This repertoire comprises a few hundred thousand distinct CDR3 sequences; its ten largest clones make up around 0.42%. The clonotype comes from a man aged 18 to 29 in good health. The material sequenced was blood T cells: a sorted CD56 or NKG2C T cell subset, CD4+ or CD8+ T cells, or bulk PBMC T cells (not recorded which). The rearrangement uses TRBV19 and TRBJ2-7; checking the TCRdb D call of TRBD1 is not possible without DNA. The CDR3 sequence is CASSVGTGRIYEQYF.